Sequencing of this T cell receptor (beta chain) was carried out in a study of blood T cell repertoires in COVID-19. Germline lookup yields CDR1 SGHAT and CDR2 FQNNGV. This CDR3 spans 11 amino acids. Trimming stripped 5 bases from V and 2 bases from J, with 4 bases between. Profiling relied on immunoSEQ multiplex PCR, and the TCRdb table lists in-frame clones only, not all of them. The data contain some 80,000 clones, roughly 84% of them seen just once; the ten biggest clones take up approximately 11%. This clonotype originated in a man aged 55 to 70 with COVID-19, enrolled during active disease. The rearrangement uses TRBV11-2 and TRBJ2-7; no clear D. Sequenced: peripheral blood. The CDR3 nucleotides read TGTGCCAGCAGCGCGACCTACGAGCAGTACTTC. Protein sequence: CASSATYEQYF.